This T cell receptor beta chain was captured in a study of blood T cells in healthy people across ages. Notes on the study in general: Naive CD4+ cells and diversity were both higher in long-lived donors than in aged donors. Shifts in expanded clonotypes may have been confounded by donor CMV status, which was unknown.

As to this clonotype: Its specificity is unknown.

Healthy Caucasians from Russia aged about 6 to 90 served as donors. Then a second PCR, running roughly 7 to 11 cycles, was carried out with a sample-barcoded 5' primer and a J-beta primer mix. Template switching added a 12-random-nucleotide identifier to every cDNA molecule. Each CDR3 protein gets one entry after TCRdb re-called the 5' RACE reads with MiXCR. The data hold about 1 million distinct CDR3 sequences, with around 43% observed a single time. With 0 bases clipped from V and 0 bases from J, the junction kept 6 bases outside the gene matches. CDR1 is SGHRS, CDR2 YFSETQ, per germline. This CDR3 contains 17 residues.

The TCR was taken from a woman aged 55-69 years in good health. The chain has TRBV5-1 and TRBJ2-7, with TRBD2 matching over 10 bases. Sequencing was carried out using blood. The CDR3 here is CASSLEASGSRSYEQYF. The DNA of the CDR3 is TGCGCCAGCAGCTTGGAGGCTAGCGGGAGTCGCTCCTACGAGCAGTACTTC.